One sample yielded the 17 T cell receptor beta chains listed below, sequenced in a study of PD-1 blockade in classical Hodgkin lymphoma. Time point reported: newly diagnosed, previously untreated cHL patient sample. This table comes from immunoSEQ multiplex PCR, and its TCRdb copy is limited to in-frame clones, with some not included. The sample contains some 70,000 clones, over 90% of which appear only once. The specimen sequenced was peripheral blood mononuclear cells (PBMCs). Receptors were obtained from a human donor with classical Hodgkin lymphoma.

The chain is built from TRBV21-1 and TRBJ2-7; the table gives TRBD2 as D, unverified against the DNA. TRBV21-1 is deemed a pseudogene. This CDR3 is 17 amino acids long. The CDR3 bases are TGTGCCAGCAGCACTCGTCCCGGGACTAGCAGCTCCTACGAGCAGTACTTC. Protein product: CASSTRPGTSSSYEQYF.

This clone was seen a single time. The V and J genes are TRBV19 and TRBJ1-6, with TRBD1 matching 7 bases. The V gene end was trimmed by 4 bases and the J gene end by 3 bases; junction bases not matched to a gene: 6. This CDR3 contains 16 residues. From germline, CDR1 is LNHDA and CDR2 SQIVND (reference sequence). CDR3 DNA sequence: TGTGCCAGTAGTAAATTGGGACAGTACTATAATTCACCCCTCCACTTT. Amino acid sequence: CASSKLGQYYNSPLHF.

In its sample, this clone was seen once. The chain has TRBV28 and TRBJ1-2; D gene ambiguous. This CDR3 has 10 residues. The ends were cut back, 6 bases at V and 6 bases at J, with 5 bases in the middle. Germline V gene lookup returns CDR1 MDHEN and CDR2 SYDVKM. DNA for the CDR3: TGTGCCAGCAGCTCTAATGGCTACACCTTC. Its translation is CASSSNGYTF.

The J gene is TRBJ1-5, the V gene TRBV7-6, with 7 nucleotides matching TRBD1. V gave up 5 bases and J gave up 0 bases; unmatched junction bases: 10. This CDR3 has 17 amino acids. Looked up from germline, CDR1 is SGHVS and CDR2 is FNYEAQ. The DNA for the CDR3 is TGTGCCAGCAGCCCCCGACCGGGACAGCATAGCAATCAGCCCCAGCATTTT. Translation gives CASSPRPGQHSNQPQHF.

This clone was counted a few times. The CDR3 reads CASSSSFGQGGYTF. The CDR3 nucleotides are TGTGCCAGCAGCTCCTCGTTCGGACAGGGGGGCTACACCTTC. The J gene is TRBJ1-2, the V gene TRBV9; 9 positions match TRBD1. The CDR3 extends over 14 amino acids. V was clipped by 4 bases and J by 8 bases; unmatched bases: 9. Germline lookup yields CDR1 SGDLS and CDR2 YYNGEE.

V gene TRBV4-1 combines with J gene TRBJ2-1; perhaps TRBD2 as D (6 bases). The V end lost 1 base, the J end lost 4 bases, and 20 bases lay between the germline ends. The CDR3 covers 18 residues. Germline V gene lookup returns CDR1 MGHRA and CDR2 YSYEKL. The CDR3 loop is CASSQAWGGVAEYNEQFF. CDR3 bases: TGCGCCAGCAGCCAAGCTTGGGGCGGGGTAGCGGAATACAATGAGCAGTTCTTC.

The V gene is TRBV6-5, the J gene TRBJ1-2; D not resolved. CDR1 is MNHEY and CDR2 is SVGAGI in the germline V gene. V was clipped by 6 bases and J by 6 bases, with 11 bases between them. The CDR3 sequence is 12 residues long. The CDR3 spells CASSTEVHGYTF. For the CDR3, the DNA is TGTGCCAGCAGCACTGAGGTACATGGCTACACCTTC.

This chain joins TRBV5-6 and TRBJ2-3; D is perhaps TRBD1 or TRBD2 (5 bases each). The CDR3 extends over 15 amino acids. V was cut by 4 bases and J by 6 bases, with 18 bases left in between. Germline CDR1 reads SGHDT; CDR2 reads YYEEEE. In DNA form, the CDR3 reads TGTGCCAGCAGCGGGGTCGGGGCTTTGAGGGATACGCAGTATTTT. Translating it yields CASSGVGALRDTQYF.

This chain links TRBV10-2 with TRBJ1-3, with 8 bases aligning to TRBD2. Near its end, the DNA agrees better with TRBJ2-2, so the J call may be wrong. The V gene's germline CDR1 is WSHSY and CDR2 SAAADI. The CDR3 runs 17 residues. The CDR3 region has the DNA TGCGCCAGCACCTTCCCTACGGGGGGGGCCAACACCGGGGAGCTGTTTTTT. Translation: CASTFPTGGANTGELFF.

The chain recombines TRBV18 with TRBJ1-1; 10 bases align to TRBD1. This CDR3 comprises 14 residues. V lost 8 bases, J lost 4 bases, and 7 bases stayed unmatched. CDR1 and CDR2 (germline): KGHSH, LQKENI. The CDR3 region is CASRGQGVSTEAFF. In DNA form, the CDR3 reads TGTGCCAGCCGAGGACAGGGGGTCTCCACTGAAGCTTTCTTT.

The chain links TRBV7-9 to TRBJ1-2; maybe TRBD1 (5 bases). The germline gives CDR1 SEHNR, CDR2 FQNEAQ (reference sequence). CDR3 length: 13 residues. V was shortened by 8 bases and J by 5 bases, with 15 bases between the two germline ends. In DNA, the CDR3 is TGTGCCAGCCGCCCGGCCGGGGGGTATGGCTACACCTTC. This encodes CASRPAGGYGYTF.

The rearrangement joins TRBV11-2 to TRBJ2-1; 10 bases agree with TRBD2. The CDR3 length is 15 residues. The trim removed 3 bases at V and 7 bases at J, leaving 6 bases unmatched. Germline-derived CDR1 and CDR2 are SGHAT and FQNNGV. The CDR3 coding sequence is TGTGCCAGCAGCTTGAGCGGGAGGGCCAGAAATGAGCAGTTCTTC. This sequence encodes CASSLSGRARNEQFF.

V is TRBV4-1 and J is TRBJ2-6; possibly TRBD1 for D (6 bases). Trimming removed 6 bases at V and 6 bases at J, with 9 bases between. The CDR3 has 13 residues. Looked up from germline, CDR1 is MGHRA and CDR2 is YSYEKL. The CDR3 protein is CASSRDMANVLTF. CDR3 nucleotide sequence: TGCGCCAGCAGTCGGGACATGGCCAACGTCCTGACTTTC.

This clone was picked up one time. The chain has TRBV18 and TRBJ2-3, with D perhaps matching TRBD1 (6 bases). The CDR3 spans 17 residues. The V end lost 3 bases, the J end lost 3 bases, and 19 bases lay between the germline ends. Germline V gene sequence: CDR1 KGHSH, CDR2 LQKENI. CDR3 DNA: TGTGCCAGCTCACCGAACCTCCGGGACAAGAGGACAGATACGCAGTATTTT. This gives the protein CASSPNLRDKRTDTQYF.

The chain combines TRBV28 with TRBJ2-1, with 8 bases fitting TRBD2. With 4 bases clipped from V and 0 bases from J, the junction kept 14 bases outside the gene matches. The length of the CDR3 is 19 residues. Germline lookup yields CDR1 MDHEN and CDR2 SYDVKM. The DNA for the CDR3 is TGTGCCAGCAGTTCATACCCGGGGCTAGCGGGTAGCTCCTACAATGAGCAGTTCTTC. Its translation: CASSSYPGLAGSSYNEQFF.

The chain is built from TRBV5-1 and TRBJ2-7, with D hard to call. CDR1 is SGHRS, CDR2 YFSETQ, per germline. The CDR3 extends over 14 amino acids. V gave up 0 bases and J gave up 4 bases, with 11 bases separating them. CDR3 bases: TGCGCCAGCAGCTTGGAAGGGAACCTATACGAGCAGTACTTC. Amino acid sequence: CASSLEGNLYEQYF.

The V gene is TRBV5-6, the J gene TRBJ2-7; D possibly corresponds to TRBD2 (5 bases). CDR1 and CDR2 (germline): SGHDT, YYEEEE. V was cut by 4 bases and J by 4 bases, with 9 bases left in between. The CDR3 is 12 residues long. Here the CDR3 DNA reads TGTGCCAGCAGCCGAGGAGGATACGAGCAGTACTTC. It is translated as CASSRGGYEQYF.